This T cell receptor (beta chain) was observed in a study of CD8 T cells in ankylosing spondylitis. Quantitative 5'-RACE with molecular barcodes was used to make the TCR beta libraries. One entry per CDR3 protein, called by TCRdb with MiXCR from the 5' RACE reads. The sample holds some 400,000 distinct CDR3 sequences, about 22% seen once. From germline, CDR1 is PRHDT and CDR2 FYEKMQ (reference sequence). The CDR3 extends over 14 amino acids. Trimming removed 3 bases at V and 11 bases at J, with 19 bases between. This clonotype was observed a few times. Its matching antigen is unknown. Regarding the study as a whole: Disease-linked clones bore a CD8+ phenotype, appearing relatively rarely in peripheral blood. A motif of fewer than ten highly homologous TCR beta variants was seen as apparently characteristic of ankylosing spondylitis blood.

The source is a male donor with ankylosing spondylitis. Sequences were obtained from blood, either unsorted or a sorted T cell fraction (not recorded which). The V gene is TRBV13, the J gene TRBJ1-1, with D perhaps TRBD1 (5 bases). The CDR3 bases are TGTGCCAGCAGCTTCGAACTTTGGACGGCAGGGGCTTTCTTT. Translating it yields CASSFELWTAGAFF.